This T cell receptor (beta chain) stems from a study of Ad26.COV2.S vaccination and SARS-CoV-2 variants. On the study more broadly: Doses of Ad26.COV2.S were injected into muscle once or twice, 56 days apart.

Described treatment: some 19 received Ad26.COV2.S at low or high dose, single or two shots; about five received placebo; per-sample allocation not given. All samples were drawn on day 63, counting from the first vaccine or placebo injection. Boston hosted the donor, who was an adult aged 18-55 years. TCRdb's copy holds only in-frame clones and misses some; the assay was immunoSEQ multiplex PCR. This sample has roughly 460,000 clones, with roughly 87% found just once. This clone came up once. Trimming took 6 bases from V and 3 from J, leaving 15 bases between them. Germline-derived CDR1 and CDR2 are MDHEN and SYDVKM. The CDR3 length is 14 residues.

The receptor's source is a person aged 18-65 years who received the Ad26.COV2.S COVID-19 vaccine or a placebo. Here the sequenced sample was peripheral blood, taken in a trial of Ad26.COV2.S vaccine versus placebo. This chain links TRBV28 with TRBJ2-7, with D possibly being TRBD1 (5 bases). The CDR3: CASRPQTDHYEQYF. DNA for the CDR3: TGTGCCAGCAGACCTCAGACAGACCACTACGAGCAGTACTTC.